This TCR beta chain was identified in a study of blood T cell repertoires in COVID-19. About the study: Some COVID-19 samples were acute and others convalescent; all came from the United States, Italy and Spain. PBMCs, B-cell-depleted T cells, or T cells were the source of the cDNA or gDNA that made up the material.

Original methodology: Amplification of reference gene primers provided the estimated nucleated cell counts. The assay was immunoSEQ multiplex PCR, and TCRdb's table has in-frame clones only and misses some. V, J and clone size were drawn from that table, and D and trimming were deduced from the DNA. The sample has more than 95,000 clones; 85% to 90% are singletons. Germline CDR1 SGHRS, CDR2 YFSETQ. V shed 4 bases and J 7 bases; nucleotides not matched to a gene: 8. This CDR3 is 16 amino acids long. The TCR was taken from a man aged 65 to 85 who had recovered from COVID-19. This chain connects TRBV5-1 to TRBJ2-2; 12 bases align to TRBD1. Sequencing was carried out using peripheral blood. CDR3 nucleotides: TGCGCCAGCAGCGCCCCGGGACAGGGGGCGTTCGGGGAGCTGTTTTTT. This sequence encodes CASSAPGQGAFGELFF.